Here is one T cell receptor (beta chain) with its context. The antigen is unknown. Sample-barcoded 5' priming and a J-beta primer mix drove a second PCR of 7 to 11 cycles. Each TCR beta cDNA got a 12-nucleotide random molecular identifier. From the 5' RACE reads, TCRdb called clonotypes with MiXCR, one entry per CDR3 protein. The sample consists of about 1.4 million distinct CDR3 sequences, almost 60% of them appearing once. The data were obtained in a study of blood T cells in healthy people across ages. Study at large: In model experiments, template switching was able to capture about one barcoded beta molecule for every two T cells that were present. Findings and caveats of the study: Percentage of naive T cells showed a strong correlation with TCR beta diversity.

Germline values: CDR1 SEHNR, CDR2 FQNEAQ (reference sequence). V was shortened by 5 bases and J by 4 bases, with 12 bases between the two germline ends. CDR3 length equals 13 residues. The sequencing input was blood. This receptor was identified in a man between 18 and 35 years old in good health. The chain is built from TRBV7-9 and TRBJ2-7; D uncertain. The CDR3 loop reads CASSPPRSYEQYF. DNA for the CDR3: TGTGCCAGCAGCCCCCCCCGGAGTTACGAGCAGTACTTC.